The present entry profiles one TCR beta chain with its context. Primers: 60 Vbeta forward and 13 Jbeta reverse. Libraries were prepared by immunoSEQ multiplex PCR; TCRdb keeps only in-frame clonotypes and omits some of them. The sample comprises more than 150,000 clones, approximately 82% of which are singletons, and about 2% rests with the top ten. The data stem from a study of cytomegalovirus exposure and HLA in healthy donors. The receptor's source is a woman between 18 and 30 years old in good health and CMV-seropositive. Material for sequencing was PBMCs.

The CDR3 DNA follows: TGCGCCAGCAGTCAATGCCCAGGGGATACGGGGTATTTT. It specifies CASSQCPGDTGYF. The chain employs TRBV23-1 and TRBJ2-3; D perhaps matches TRBD1 (6 bases). TRBV23-1 is marked as an open reading frame, function uncertain. This CDR3 region has 13 residues. The ends were cut back, 1 base at V and 14 bases at J, with 16 bases in the middle.